Following are 29 T cell receptor beta chains from one sample sequenced in a study of blood T cell repertoires in COVID-19 (dated by TCRdb to about 2020). Library preparation was by the immunoSEQ multiplex PCR assay. TCRdb mirrors the immuneACCESS table, restricted to in-frame sequences. Some clones are absent from its copies; in checked studies, under half trace to an unresolved V gene, and the reason for the others is unknown. The sample data list roughly 300,000 clones, and 90% of these were observed just once. 1.1% of the sample lies in the top ten. What was sequenced was PBMCs or T cells enriched from blood (not recorded which). The receptors derive from a woman aged 30 to 39 who had recovered from COVID-19.

The J gene is TRBJ2-1, the V gene TRBV7-3, with 10 bases that match TRBD1. The length of the CDR3 is 17 residues. V dropped 5 bases and J dropped 1; count of bases not matched to a gene: 8. Germline V lookup: CDR1 SGHTA, CDR2 FQGTGA. The CDR3 is CASSSGTGDRSYNEQFF. The CDR3 nucleotides read TGTGCCAGCAGCAGCGGGACAGGGGACCGTTCCTACAATGAGCAGTTCTTC.

This sequence joins TRBV5-1 and TRBJ2-7; the match to TRBD2 covers 7 bases. After removal of 4 bases from V and 2 bases from J, the junction contained 9 bases not matched to a gene. CDR1 and CDR2 (germline): SGHRS, YFSETQ. CDR3 length: 15 residues. DNA of the CDR3: TGCGCCAGCAGCCAGAGCGGGGACCTTGCCTACGAGCAGTACTTC. It codes for CASSQSGDLAYEQYF. The full variable domain, completed using reference TRBV5-1 and TRBJ2-7, is KAGVTQTPRYLIKTRGQQVTLSCSPISGHRSVSWYQQTPGQGLQFLFEYFSETQRNKGNFPGRFSGRQFSNSRSEMNVSTLELGDSALYLCASSQSGDLAYEQYFGPGTRLTVT.

This rearrangement joins TRBV30 to TRBJ1-5; the D is unclear. The ends were cut back, 3 bases at V and 0 bases at J, with 9 bases in the middle. Germline V gene lookup returns CDR1 GTSNPN and CDR2 SVGIG (reference sequence). This CDR3 has 14 amino acids. The CDR3 DNA reads as TGTGCCTGGAGCTCTACGTATAGCAATCAGCCCCAGCATTTT. It codes for CAWSSTYSNQPQHF. The full variable domain, with the rest looked up from reference TRBV30 and TRBJ1-5, is SQTIHQWPATLVQPVGSPLSLECTVEGTSNPNLYWYRQAAGRGLQLLFYSVGIGQISSEVPQNLSASRPQDRQFILSSKKLLLSDSGFYLCAWSSTYSNQPQHFGDGTRLSIL.

V and J are TRBV15 and TRBJ1-1, with 10 bases that match TRBD1. Germline V gene data show CDR1 as LNHNV and CDR2 as YYDKDF (reference sequence). Trimming at V came to 2 bases and at J to 3 bases, leaving 6 bases not matched to a gene. This CDR3 is 16 amino acids long. The CDR3 sequence is CATSRTPGTGDTEAFF. CDR3 coding DNA: TGTGCCACCAGCAGAACCCCCGGGACAGGGGACACTGAAGCTTTCTTT.

The genes are TRBV30 and TRBJ1-2; 7 nucleotides line up with TRBD1. Unmatched junction bases numbered 4, after V lost 1 base and J lost 5 bases. In germline, CDR1 is GTSNPN, CDR2 SVGIG (reference sequence). This CDR3 contains 13 residues. The CDR3 DNA sequence: TGTGCCTGGAGTGGGACAGGTGCTTATGGCTACACCTTC. This gives the protein CAWSGTGAYGYTF.

Comments on this clone: Additional DNA sequences in this sample encode the identical CDR3. This chain joins TRBV7-2 and TRBJ1-1; D is perhaps TRBD1 (5 bases). There are 13 residues in the CDR3. CDR1 is SGHTA, CDR2 FQGNSA, per germline. Trimming left V 2 bases short and J 5 bases short, with 9 bases between. The CDR3 here is CASSLSGGTEAFF. The CDR3 DNA reads as TGTGCCAGCAGCTTAAGTGGGGGGACTGAAGCTTTCTTT. Full variable domain (outside the CDR3, taken from reference TRBV7-2 and TRBJ1-1): GAGVSQSPSNKVTEKGKDVELRCDPISGHTALYWYRQSLGQGLEFLIYFQGNSAPDKSGLPSDRFSAERTGGSVSTLTIQRTQQEDSAVYLCASSLSGGTEAFFGQGTRLTVV.

The genes are TRBV5-6 and TRBJ1-3; D is possibly TRBD1 (5 bases). The germline V and J ends were trimmed by 4 bases and 0 bases, with 11 bases remaining between them. The CDR3 is made up of 15 amino acids. Germline V gene data show CDR1 as SGHDT and CDR2 as YYEEEE. The CDR3 DNA reads as TGTGCCAGCAGCACGACAGTACGCTCTGGAAACACCATATATTTT. Translation gives CASSTTVRSGNTIYF.

This clone was recorded only once. The chain has TRBV21-1 and TRBJ2-7; the DNA was not compared with TRBD2, the D call given in the table. TRBV21-1 is marked as a pseudogene. CDR3 size: 15 residues. Here the CDR3 reads CASSRRVRSSYEQYF. CDR3 sequence (DNA): TGTGCCAGCAGCCGTCGGGTGAGGAGCTCCTACGAGCAGTACTTC.

The V gene is TRBV7-3, the J gene TRBJ2-1; weak D call: TRBD2 (6 bases). The V gene's germline CDR1 is SGHTA and CDR2 FQGTGA. V dropped 4 bases and J dropped 10 bases, with 20 bases sitting between them. CDR3 length equals 15 residues. The CDR3 sequence: CASSSLRTGGGEQFF. The CDR3 bases are TGTGCCAGCAGCTCTCTCCGGACGGGTGGAGGGGAGCAGTTCTTC.

DNA of the CDR3: TGTGCCCTCACCGGGACTAGCACCTTACATCAGCAGTTCTTC. Its translation is CALTGTSTLHQQFF. V usage is TRBV10-3 and J usage is TRBJ2-1, with 9 bases identical to TRBD2. V lost 11 bases to trimming and J lost 11 bases; unmatched junction nucleotides: 16. The CDR3 extends over 14 amino acids. Germline V lookup: CDR1 ENHRY, CDR2 SYGVKD.

This chain joins TRBV11-2 and TRBJ2-7; D might be TRBD1 (8 bases). Trimming pared 1 base from V and 7 bases from J, leaving 23 bases between. This CDR3 comprises 17 residues. The V gene's germline CDR1 is SGHAT and CDR2 FQNNGV. The CDR3 sequence: CASSLGAGAQGAGEQYF. CDR3 sequence (DNA): TGTGCCAGCAGCTTAGGGGCGGGAGCGCAGGGGGCTGGGGAGCAGTACTTC.

The chain joins TRBV10-3 to TRBJ2-1; 7 bases match TRBD1. J was trimmed by 5 bases and V by 3 bases; bases with no gene match: 4. The CDR3 is 14 residues long. Germline assignment: CDR1 ENHRY and CDR2 SYGVKD. CDR3 protein: CAISDQGVDNEQFF. The CDR3 nucleotides are TGTGCCATCAGTGATCAGGGGGTTGACAATGAGCAGTTCTTC.

This chain links TRBV19 with TRBJ2-2; 7 bases line up with TRBD2. Germline V gene sequence: CDR1 LNHDA, CDR2 SQIVND (reference sequence). Unmatched junction bases numbered 10, after V lost 6 bases and J lost 3 bases. The CDR3 is made up of 16 amino acids. The CDR3 coding sequence is TGTGCCAGTAGATCCCCACGGGACTACGACACCGGGGAGCTGTTTTTT. Its translation: CASRSPRDYDTGELFF.

The chain combines TRBV5-1 with TRBJ2-1, with D maybe TRBD1 (5 bases). The CDR3 has 17 amino acids. Trimming took off 0 bases at V and 0 bases at J, with 13 bases between the two ends. Germline V gives CDR1 SGHRS, CDR2 YFSETQ. CDR3 sequence: CASSLAVGHSSYNEQFF. As DNA, the CDR3 is TGCGCCAGCAGCTTGGCAGTAGGACACAGCTCCTACAATGAGCAGTTCTTC. The complete variable domain, with remaining parts taken from reference TRBV5-1 and TRBJ2-1, reads KAGVTQTPRYLIKTRGQQVTLSCSPISGHRSVSWYQQTPGQGLQFLFEYFSETQRNKGNFPGRFSGRQFSNSRSEMNVSTLELGDSALYLCASSLAVGHSSYNEQFFGPGTRLTVL.

This chain uses TRBV30 with TRBJ1-6; D gene ambiguous. Per germline, CDR1 GTSNPN and CDR2 SVGIG (reference sequence). The CDR3 contains 14 residues. V was trimmed by 2 bases and J by 0 bases, leaving 5 bases between them. The CDR3, as DNA: TGTGCCTGGAGTTGGAGCTCCTATAATTCACCCCTCCACTTT. Translating it yields CAWSWSSYNSPLHF.

This clone came up once. The chain combines TRBV4-1 with TRBJ1-5; 7 bases match TRBD1. V lost 3 bases to trimming and J lost 0 bases; unmatched junction nucleotides: 8. Germline V lookup: CDR1 MGHRA, CDR2 YSYEKL. This CDR3 spans 17 amino acids. CDR3 DNA sequence: TGCGCCAGCAGCCACCCAACAGGGGCGTATAGCAATCAGCCCCAGCATTTT. Its protein product is CASSHPTGAYSNQPQHF.

This chain connects TRBV29-1 to TRBJ2-7; 7 bases are shared with TRBD2. V dropped 7 bases and J dropped 2; count of bases not matched to a gene: 5. Germline V gene lookup returns CDR1 SQVTM and CDR2 ANQGSEA. This CDR3 is built from 12 residues. The CDR3 protein is CSAGLLAYEQYF. The CDR3 DNA reads TGCAGCGCGGGACTACTCGCCTACGAGCAGTACTTC.

V is TRBV7-2 and J is TRBJ1-4; TRBD1 matches at 7 bases. V lost 6 bases and J lost 3; bases outside the gene matches: 4. The CDR3 is 14 amino acids. The germline V gene has CDR1 SGHTA and CDR2 FQGNSA. CDR3 nucleotide sequence: TGTGCCAGCAGACCGGGACAGCCTAATGAAAAACTGTTTTTT. Translation: CASRPGQPNEKLFF.

The chain links TRBV7-3 to TRBJ2-2; 8 bases line up with TRBD2. The CDR3 extends over 17 amino acids. CDR1 is SGHTA, CDR2 FQGTGA, per germline. V was clipped by 5 bases and J by 2 bases; unmatched bases: 10. The CDR3 nucleotides read TGTGCCAGCAGCGCCCAGGTGGGACTAGAAAACACCGGGGAGCTGTTTTTT. Translated, it gives CASSAQVGLENTGELFF. The full variable domain, rest sourced from reference TRBV7-3 and TRBJ2-2, is GAGVSQTPSNKVTEKGKYVELRCDPISGHTALYWYRQSLGQGPEFLIYFQGTGAADDSGLPNDRFFAVRPEGSVSTLKIQRTERGDSAVYLCASSAQVGLENTGELFFGEGSRLTVL.

The chain has TRBV7-9 and TRBJ2-1, with D hard to call. The CDR3 loop spans 13 amino acids. Looked up from germline, CDR1 is SEHNR and CDR2 is FQNEAQ (reference sequence). V shed 5 bases and J shed 4 bases, with 9 bases lying between them. CDR3 amino acids: CASSPSRYNEQFF. DNA for the CDR3: TGTGCCAGCAGCCCCTCTAGGTACAATGAGCAGTTCTTC.

This clone was recorded a few times. The chain carries TRBV30 and TRBJ1-3, with 7 bases lining up with TRBD1. Germline V gene lookup returns CDR1 GTSNPN and CDR2 SVGIG (reference sequence). The CDR3 loop spans 16 amino acids. After removal of 3 bases from V and 4 bases from J, the junction contained 12 bases not matched to a gene. In nucleotides, the CDR3 is TGTGCCTGGAGCGGAGTTAGCAGGGGGGTCGGAAACACCATATATTTT. Its translation: CAWSGVSRGVGNTIYF.

The chain joins TRBV29-1 to TRBJ1-2, with D uncertain. The CDR3 consists of 13 residues. V lost 0 bases and J lost 6, with 11 bases in between. Germline assignment: CDR1 SQVTM and CDR2 ANQGSEA. CDR3 loop: CSVEDYSGDGYTF. The DNA for the CDR3 is TGCAGCGTTGAAGACTACAGCGGGGATGGCTACACCTTC.

The V and J genes are TRBV28 and TRBJ1-2; 8 bases are a match to TRBD1. The germline V gene encodes CDR1 MDHEN and CDR2 SYDVKM. V dropped 6 bases and J dropped 4; count of bases not matched to a gene: 4. The CDR3 length is 13 residues. CDR3 in amino acids: CASRRTGSYGYTF. In DNA form, the CDR3 reads TGTGCCAGCAGACGGACAGGGAGCTATGGCTACACCTTC.

The gene calls are TRBV5-1 and TRBJ2-2; 12 bases line up with TRBD2. Germline CDR1 is SGHRS and CDR2 is YFSETQ. The CDR3 is made up of 17 amino acids. The V gene end was trimmed by 4 bases and the J gene end by 0 bases; junction bases not matched to a gene: 4. CDR3 amino acids: CASSTRLAGANTGELFF. The CDR3 region has the DNA TGCGCCAGCAGCACGCGACTAGCGGGAGCGAACACCGGGGAGCTGTTTTTT.

Concerning this clone: Distinct nucleotide sequences in the sample also encode this CDR3. The rearrangement uses TRBV18 and TRBJ2-7; the match to TRBD1 covers 12 bases. J lost 5 bases, V lost 3 bases, and 2 bases had no gene match. This CDR3 has 14 amino acids. Germline CDR1 reads KGHSH; CDR2 reads LQKENI. The CDR3 nucleotides are TGTGCCAGCTCACCCGGGACAGGGGGCCACGAGCAGTACTTC. This codes for CASSPGTGGHEQYF.

The chain combines TRBV7-2 with TRBJ1-2; 10 bases match TRBD1. Germline lookup yields CDR1 SGHTA and CDR2 FQGNSA. The CDR3 sequence is 16 residues long. The V segment lost 2 bases and the J segment 2 bases; nucleotides outside the gene matches: 5. The DNA of the CDR3 is TGTGCCAGCAGCTTATCTCCGGGACAGGGGAACTATGGCTACACCTTC. Encoded protein: CASSLSPGQGNYGYTF.

J is TRBJ2-1 and V is TRBV9; 7 positions match TRBD2. V gave up 0 bases and J gave up 0 bases; unmatched junction bases: 3. The CDR3 length is 16 residues. Germline values: CDR1 SGDLS, CDR2 YYNGEE. CDR3 bases: TGTGCCAGCAGCGTAGGCGGCGGGAGCTCCTACAATGAGCAGTTCTTC. Its protein is CASSVGGGSSYNEQFF.

The rearrangement links TRBV6-2 or TRBV6-3 to TRBJ2-7, with TRBD2 matching 7 bases. In germline, CDR1 is MNHEY, CDR2 SVGEGT. The V gene end was trimmed by 2 bases and the J gene end by 4 bases; junction bases not matched to a gene: 8. The CDR3 sequence is 15 residues long. The CDR3 region is CASSYGAGEVYEQYF. DNA for the CDR3: TGTGCCAGCAGTTACGGGGCGGGAGAAGTTTACGAGCAGTACTTC.

The genes are TRBV4-1 and TRBJ1-1; D gene unclear. V was trimmed by 3 bases and J by 0 bases, leaving 11 bases between them. The CDR3 extends over 15 amino acids. Germline assignment: CDR1 MGHRA and CDR2 YSYEKL. The CDR3 reads CASSHAGKLNTEAFF. The CDR3 nucleotides are TGCGCCAGCAGCCATGCAGGTAAACTGAACACTGAAGCTTTCTTT.